The 2 T cell receptor beta chains below come from one sample, sequenced in a study of T cells in localized non-small cell lung cancer. Produced via immunoSEQ multiplex PCR; TCRdb's table is partial and in-frame only. The table has about 10,000 clones, approximately 81% seen once. The sample was peripheral blood, taken before any cancer treatment. The receptors were gathered from a male donor older than 55 with stage III lung adenocarcinoma.

The rearrangement joins TRBV7-9 to TRBJ2-7; perhaps TRBD2 as D (6 bases). CDR3 length: 14 amino acids. Looked up from germline, CDR1 is SEHNR and CDR2 is FQNEAQ (reference sequence). The V end lost 3 bases, the J end lost 7 bases, and 16 bases lay between the germline ends. The CDR3 protein is CASSFTGEEKEQYF. The CDR3 DNA sequence: TGTGCCAGCAGCTTCACGGGGGAGGAAAAGGAGCAGTACTTC.

The gene calls are TRBV9 and TRBJ1-3; 7 bases are shared with TRBD1. Germline assignment: CDR1 SGDLS and CDR2 YYNGEE. After removal of 2 bases from V and 2 bases from J, the junction contained 4 bases not matched to a gene. The CDR3 totals 15 residues. CDR3 sequence (DNA): TGTGCCAGCAGCGTCCAGGGGGATGCTGGAAACACCATATATTTT. Amino acid sequence: CASSVQGDAGNTIYF. The full variable domain, with the rest looked up from reference TRBV9 and TRBJ1-3, is DSGVTQTPKHLITATGQRVTLRCSPRSGDLSVYWYQQSLDQGLQFLIQYYNGEERAKGNILERFSAQQFPDLHSELNLSSLELGDSALYFCASSVQGDAGNTIYFGEGSWLTVV.